The present TCR beta chain was sequenced within a study of cytomegalovirus exposure and HLA in healthy donors. Study results and caveats: There were reportedly fewer N-insertions in an Asian-associated ancestry cluster than the roughly 670-donor mean, in a later analysis.

The study ran its PCR with 60 Vbeta and 13 Jbeta primers. Method: immunoSEQ multiplex PCR; TCRdb's copy keeps in-frame clones and lacks some. The repertoire holds approximately 190,000 clones, with 82% as singletons. This clone was observed once. What it binds is not known. V shed 2 bases and J shed 5 bases, with 17 bases lying between them. Germline V gene lookup returns CDR1 SGHTA and CDR2 FQGNSA. The CDR3 runs 16 residues. Sequenced input: PBMCs. The V call is TRBV7-2, the J call TRBJ2-3, with D possibly matching TRBD2 (6 bases). The receptor's source is a woman under 30 in good health and CMV-seronegative. DNA of the CDR3: TGTGCCAGCAGCTTATTGGTCGGGTGGAGGGGAGATACGCAGTATTTT. Translation gives CASSLLVGWRGDTQYF.